One sample yielded the 13 T cell receptor beta chains listed below, sequenced in a study of response to subunit inactivated influenza vaccine. Each CDR3 protein is one row after TCRdb ran MiXCR on the RT-PCR reads. The table records roughly 700,000 distinct CDR3 sequences, approximately 15% of them present only once. The sample was PBMCs from blood, taken 14 days before vaccination. The source is a man aged 45 to 65 who received an inactivated influenza vaccine.

This clonotype was seen at least ten times. This chain uses TRBV5-5 with TRBJ1-1; TRBD1 might be the D (6 bases). V was trimmed by 4 bases and J by 3 bases, leaving 19 bases between them. The CDR3 is 16 amino acids. Looked up from germline, CDR1 is SGHKS and CDR2 is YYEKEE (reference sequence). The CDR3 nucleotides are TGTGCCAGCAGCGCCGTCTGGGGGCTTGTTTACACTGAAGCTTTCTTT. It translates to CASSAVWGLVYTEAFF. Full variable domain (rest looked up from reference TRBV5-5 and TRBJ1-1): DAGVTQSPTHLIKTRGQQVTLRCSPISGHKSVSWYQQVLGQGPQFIFQYYEKEERGRGNFPDRFSARQFPNYSSELNVNALLLGDSALYLCASSAVWGLVYTEAFFGQGTRLTVV.

In this sample, this clonotype turned up a few times. This sequence joins TRBV29-1 and TRBJ2-2; D uncertain. V lost 4 bases to trimming and J lost 7 bases, with 10 bases between them. Germline CDR1 reads SQVTM; CDR2 reads ANQGSEA. The CDR3 length is 12 residues. This CDR3 is CSVGPASGELFF. For the CDR3, the DNA is TGCAGCGTTGGCCCGGCCAGCGGGGAGCTGTTTTTT.

The J gene is TRBJ1-1, the V gene TRBV2; D remains unclear. The CDR3 sequence is 11 residues long. V gave up 7 bases and J gave up 3 bases, with 6 bases separating them. CDR1 and CDR2 (germline): SNHLY, FYNNEI. The CDR3 protein is CASKKDTEAFF. The CDR3 region has the DNA TGTGCCAGCAAGAAGGACACTGAAGCTTTCTTT.

V is TRBV11-2 and J is TRBJ2-3; 14 bases fit TRBD2. The junction had 15 bases not matched to a gene; V was cut back by 7 bases and J by 6 bases. The CDR3 runs 18 residues. Germline values: CDR1 SGHAT, CDR2 FQNNGV. CDR3 nucleotides: TGTGCCAGCATGGGGACTAGCGGGAGTGTCCGGTTGTTTGATACGCAGTATTTT. Translating it yields CASMGTSGSVRLFDTQYF.

The V and J genes are TRBV27 and TRBJ1-5; 8 bases are shared with TRBD1. Germline V CDR1 and CDR2: MNHEY, SMNVEV (reference sequence). The junction had 7 bases not matched to a gene; V was cut back by 5 bases and J by 7 bases. This CDR3 comprises 14 residues. CDR3 coding DNA: TGTGCCAGCAGTCCGGACAGGGAGGCCCAGCCCCAGCATTTT. It encodes CASSPDREAQPQHF.

V and J are TRBV6-1 and TRBJ2-1; 9 bases match TRBD2. Germline CDR1 and CDR2: MNHNS and SASEGT. V dropped 6 bases and J dropped 12; count of bases not matched to a gene: 21. CDR3 length: 17 residues. CDR3 region: CASSTLFQALAGDSQFF. The DNA of the CDR3 is TGTGCCAGCAGCACGCTCTTCCAGGCACTAGCGGGCGACTCGCAGTTCTTC.

This clonotype was seen more than once but under ten times. The genes are TRBV29-1 and TRBJ2-7; 9 bases map to TRBD1. V lost 1 base and J lost 2; bases outside the gene matches: 12. Germline CDR1 is SQVTM and CDR2 is ANQGSEA. The CDR3 is 17 residues long. In DNA, the CDR3 is TGCAGCGTTGAAGCAACAGGGGGCGAAGCGCCTACCTACGAGCAGTACTTC. Translation gives CSVEATGGEAPTYEQYF.

The chain recombines TRBV29-1 with TRBJ1-2; weak D call: TRBD1 (6 bases). The CDR3 runs to 12 residues. Trimming pared 7 bases from V and 7 bases from J, leaving 16 bases between. The germline CDR1 and CDR2 sequences are SQVTM and ANQGSEA. Here the CDR3 reads CSGMDSGGGYTF. CDR3 in DNA: TGCAGCGGAATGGACAGCGGTGGTGGCTACACCTTC.

This clonotype came up many times. This chain links TRBV12-3 or TRBV12-4 with TRBJ1-1; weak D call: TRBD1 (5 bases). The CDR3 runs to 14 residues. V shed 2 bases and J shed 1 base, with 8 bases lying between them. CDR3 in amino acids: CASSLNQGNTEAFF. In nucleotides, the CDR3 is TGTGCCAGCAGTTTAAACCAGGGGAACACTGAAGCTTTCTTT.

J is TRBJ2-1 and V is TRBV12-3 or TRBV12-4; 7 bases map to TRBD1. With V trimmed by 1 base and J by 1 base, 10 bases remained unmatched. CDR3 size: 18 residues. The CDR3 DNA is TGTGCCAGCAGTTTAGACCCCCCAGGGGGAGCATCCTACAATGAGCAGTTCTTC. Its translation is CASSLDPPGGASYNEQFF.

The sample holds a few counts of this clonotype. The chain joins TRBV5-6 to TRBJ2-5, with TRBD2 identical over 8 bases. V shed 0 bases, J shed 5 bases, and the junction held 6 bases outside the gene matches. The CDR3 runs to 15 residues. Germline CDR1 SGHDT, CDR2 YYEEEE. The CDR3 coding sequence is TGTGCCAGCAGCTTGGGCTTGACTAGCGCCGAGACCCAGTACTTC. Amino acids: CASSLGLTSAETQYF.

This clonotype turned up a few times. The chain combines TRBV9 with TRBJ2-7; D is perhaps TRBD1 (6 bases). Looked up from germline, CDR1 is SGDLS and CDR2 is YYNGEE. The CDR3 contains 15 residues. Trimming removed 3 bases at V and 4 bases at J, with 17 bases between. CDR3 in DNA: TGTGCCAGCAGCGAACAAACAGGGAGTTCGTACGAGCAGTACTTC. This sequence encodes CASSEQTGSSYEQYF.

The genes are TRBV5-1 and TRBJ2-5, with unresolved D. CDR3 length: 16 amino acids. The V gene's germline CDR1 is SGHRS and CDR2 YFSETQ. Trimming cost V 0 bases and J 2 bases, with 14 bases left between them. CDR3 nucleotide sequence: TGCGCCAGCAGCTTGGACTGGCCGGGTTTACAAGAGACCCAGTACTTC. Amino acids: CASSLDWPGLQETQYF.